The 6 T cell receptor beta chains given below trace back to one sample, sequenced in a study of blood T cells in healthy people across ages. Together with a sample-barcoded 5' primer, a J-beta primer mix was included in a second PCR lasting roughly 6 to 12 cycles. TCRdb itself ran the 5' RACE reads through MiXCR, one entry per CDR3 protein. The table shows roughly 570,000 distinct CDR3 sequences, with 27% occurring only once. The sample was blood. These receptors originate from a woman in her 70s in good health.

The rearrangement uses TRBV12-3 or TRBV12-4 and TRBJ2-3; no reliable D call. V lost 6 bases and J 2 bases, leaving 9 bases between the germline ends. The CDR3 length is 13 residues. CDR3 in DNA: TGTGCCAGCAGAGGGTACTCCACAGATACGCAGTATTTT. It translates to CASRGYSTDTQYF.

Concerning this clonotype: At one of its ends the junction is not consistent with the germline gene, which may arise from a read error. The V and J genes are TRBV4-2 and TRBJ2-1; 7 bases are shared with TRBD1. CDR3 size: 14 residues. Germline lookup yields CDR1 LGHNA and CDR2 YNFKEQ. The CDR3 DNA is TGTGCCAGCAGCCAAGATCGAGGGGGCAATGAGCAGTCCTTC. It codes for CASSQDRGGNEQSF.

Concerning this clonotype itself: Compared with germline, one end of the junction differs, possibly owing to a read error. The chain couples TRBV7-6 to TRBJ2-1; the D is unclear. The CDR3 is made up of 14 amino acids. Looked up from germline, CDR1 is SGHVS and CDR2 is FNYEAQ. For the CDR3, the DNA is TGTGCCAGCAGCTTAACCTGGGTTGCGAATGAGGAGTTCTTC. Translation: CASSLTWVANEEFF.

The gene calls are TRBV5-1 and TRBJ2-3; 7 nucleotides line up with TRBD1. J was trimmed by 3 bases and V by 0 bases; bases with no gene match: 4. Per germline, CDR1 SGHRS and CDR2 YFSETQ. There are 15 residues in the CDR3. CDR3 sequence (DNA): TGCGCCAGCAGCTTGGTCGACAGGGTAACAGATACGCAGTATTTT. It codes for CASSLVDRVTDTQYF. Complete variable domain (other parts from reference TRBV5-1 and TRBJ2-3): KAGVTQTPRYLIKTRGQQVTLSCSPISGHRSVSWYQQTPGQGLQFLFEYFSETQRNKGNFPGRFSGRQFSNSRSEMNVSTLELGDSALYLCASSLVDRVTDTQYFGPGTRLTVL.

This clonotype showed up just a few times. The CDR3 end shows no conserved phenylalanine or tryptophan, and so a read error is likely. As DNA, the CDR3 is TGTGCCAGCAGCGGACAGATCACAGATACGCAGTATCTT. Residues: CASSGQITDTQYL. The chain employs TRBV6-5 and TRBJ2-3; D possibly corresponds to TRBD1 (6 bases). Trimming left V 6 bases short and J 2 bases short, with 9 bases between. Germline CDR1 reads MNHEY; CDR2 reads SVGAGI. This CDR3 region has 13 residues.

Only a few counts were recorded for this clonotype. The rearrangement links TRBV6-6 to TRBJ1-2; D gene ambiguous. There are 13 residues in the CDR3. V was pared by 6 bases and J by 4 bases, with 12 bases between. Germline CDR1 MNHNY, CDR2 SVGAGI (reference sequence). CDR3 DNA: TGTGCCAGCAGCTTAACGGCTACCTATGGCTACACCTTC. Its translation is CASSLTATYGYTF.